The 8 T cell receptor beta chains reported below all come from one sample, sequenced in a study of lung T cells in sarcoidosis with Löfgren's syndrome. Each CDR3 protein is one row after TCRdb ran MiXCR on the reads. Among about 4,000 distinct CDR3 sequences listed, around 22% were seen once. Sequencing was done on a sample of CD4+ T cells from bronchoalveolar lavage. The receptor set was obtained from a human donor with sarcoidosis (Löfgren's syndrome or another form), or a control subject (not recorded which).

CDR3 sequence (DNA): TGCAGTGCTAGATCAGGCGGTGGTCAACCCCAGCATTTT. Its translation is CSARSGGGQPQHF. The chain recombines TRBV20-1 with TRBJ1-5; D gene ambiguous. Per the germline V gene, CDR1 is DFQATT and CDR2 is SNEGSKA (reference sequence). The CDR3 length is 13 residues. V was trimmed by 2 bases and J by 10 bases, leaving 15 bases between them.

This clonotype has a count of ten or more. The rearrangement joins TRBV5-1 to TRBJ2-1, with D perhaps TRBD1 (5 bases). Germline CDR1 reads SGHRS; CDR2 reads YFSETQ. The V and J ends lost 4 bases and 9 bases respectively, with 20 bases between them. The length of the CDR3 is 15 residues. As DNA, the CDR3 is TGCGCCAGCAGCCCGAGGCAGTCTGGGGCGAGTGAGCAGTTCTTC. This translates into CASSPRQSGASEQFF.

This clonotype was recorded many times. V usage is TRBV5-5 and J usage is TRBJ1-4; 7 nucleotides line up with TRBD1. The CDR3 contains 16 residues. Germline V gene lookup returns CDR1 SGHKS and CDR2 YYEKEE (reference sequence). V lost 4 bases to trimming and J lost 0 bases; unmatched junction nucleotides: 6. Written as DNA, the CDR3 is TGTGCCAGCAGCCCCGGGACAGTCTCAACTAATGAAAAACTGTTTTTT. Amino acid sequence: CASSPGTVSTNEKLFF. Based on the CDR3 plus reference TRBV5-5 and TRBJ1-4, the full variable domain is DAGVTQSPTHLIKTRGQQVTLRCSPISGHKSVSWYQQVLGQGPQFIFQYYEKEERGRGNFPDRFSARQFPNYSSELNVNALLLGDSALYLCASSPGTVSTNEKLFFGSGTQLSVL.

Relative to its sample, this clonotype is medium-sized. The chain recombines TRBV7-2 with TRBJ2-7; 8 bases line up with TRBD1. The CDR3 is 15 amino acids. V shed 6 bases, J shed 2 bases, and the junction held 9 bases outside the gene matches. From germline, CDR1 is SGHTA and CDR2 FQGNSA. The CDR3 bases are TGTGCCAGCAGATCGACAGGGGTTAAGACCTACGAGCAGTACTTC. Its protein is CASRSTGVKTYEQYF.

This clonotype occurred a few times. CDR3 coding DNA: TGTGCCAGCAGCGGTCGGGACAGCATTTATTCACCCCTCCACTTT. This gives the protein CASSGRDSIYSPLHF. The J gene is TRBJ1-6, the V gene TRBV5-6; TRBD1 agrees at 7 bases. Losses at the gene ends were 4 bases for V and 8 bases for J; bases not matched to a gene: 9. This CDR3 spans 15 amino acids. The germline CDR1 and CDR2 sequences are SGHDT and YYEEEE.

Points on this clonotype: An end of the junction differs from the germline gene, which may be a read error. The rearrangement uses TRBV6-9 and TRBJ1-5, with 10 nucleotides matching TRBD1. The CDR3 is 14 amino acids. CDR1 and CDR2 from the germline V gene are MNHGY and SVAAGI. The CDR3: CASSSGTGAPAQRF. The DNA of the CDR3 is TGCGCCAGCAGTTCCGGGACAGGGGCCCCGGCCCAGCGTTTT.

In its sample, this clonotype was seen once. The conserved final phenylalanine or tryptophan is absent from the CDR3, which likely points to a read error. This chain uses TRBV9 with TRBJ2-1; 11 nucleotides agree with TRBD2. This CDR3 region has 17 residues. Trimming removed 5 bases from V and 9 bases from J; junction bases left unmatched: 16. Germline lookup yields CDR1 SGDLS and CDR2 YYNGEE. The CDR3 sequence: CASSDTSGSDQGGEQFL. DNA of the CDR3: TGTGCCAGCAGTGATACTAGCGGGAGCGATCAAGGAGGTGAGCAGTTCCTC.

The table lists this clonotype with many counts. The chain recombines TRBV11-2 with TRBJ2-5; D is possibly TRBD1 or TRBD2 (6 bases each). V gave up 2 bases and J gave up 4 bases, with 11 bases separating them. This CDR3 comprises 14 residues. Germline V gives CDR1 SGHAT, CDR2 FQNNGV. CDR3 sequence (DNA): TGTGCCAGCAGCTTATCACCGGGGGCAGAGACCCAGTACTTC. As protein: CASSLSPGAETQYF. Full variable domain (remainder filled in from reference TRBV11-2 and TRBJ2-5): EAGVAQSPRYKIIEKRQSVAFWCNPISGHATLYWYQQILGQGPKLLIQFQNNGVVDDSQLPKDRFSAERLKGVDSTLKIQPAKLEDSAVYLCASSLSPGAETQYFGPGTRLLVL.